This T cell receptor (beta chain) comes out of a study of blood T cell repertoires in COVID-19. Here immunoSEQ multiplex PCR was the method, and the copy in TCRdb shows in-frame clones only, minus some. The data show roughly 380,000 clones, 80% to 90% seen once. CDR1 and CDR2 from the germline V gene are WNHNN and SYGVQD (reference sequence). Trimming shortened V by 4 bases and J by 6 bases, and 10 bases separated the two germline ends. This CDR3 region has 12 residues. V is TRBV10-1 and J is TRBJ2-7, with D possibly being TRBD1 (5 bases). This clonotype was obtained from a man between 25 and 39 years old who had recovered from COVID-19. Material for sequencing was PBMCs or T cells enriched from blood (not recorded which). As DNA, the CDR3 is TGCGCCAGCAGTGGAACAGGTGGCGAGCAGTACTTC. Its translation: CASSGTGGEQYF.